This T cell receptor beta chain was profiled in a study of sequential checkpoint blockade in melanoma. Study-wide background: TCRbeta immunosequencing was performed on DNA from fewer than 95 pretreatment melanoma tumor samples.

Treatment reported: randomized to nivolumab then ipilimumab (arm A) or the reverse (arm B). This clone was seen at least ten times. Some clones are missing from TCRdb's copy, which holds only in-frame ones; the method was immunoSEQ multiplex PCR. The profile shows a few thousand clones, around 20% of them singletons. Germline V CDR1 and CDR2: MGHRA, YSYEKL. The CDR3 covers 15 residues. With 9 bases removed from V and 0 bases from J, the gap between germline ends came to 15 bases. The source of this sequence is a human patient with melanoma. Some clones in this sample may be carry-over from other donors' samples. The rearrangement joins TRBV4-1 to TRBJ1-3; maybe TRBD1 (5 bases). The source material was tumor tissue (inferred from file names), sampled from a patient given nivolumab and ipilimumab in sequence. CDR3 in DNA: TGCGCCAGTTCGGGCGGGACCGCCTCTGGAAACACCATATATTTT. It is translated as CASSGGTASGNTIYF.